This is a list of T cell receptor beta chains from one sample in a study of T-cell memory formation after mild COVID-19. TCRdb re-analysed the 5' RACE reads in MiXCR, keeping a single row per CDR3 protein. Altogether approximately 250,000 distinct CDR3 sequences are present, approximately 15% being singletons, with the ten largest covering 2.1%. The sample comprised PBMCs or a T cell subset sorted from them (not recorded which). These receptors were collected from an adult woman who had mild COVID-19 (a few samples of this study predate the infection). Cell type and time point are not known. Each CDR3 is given with its conserved first and last residue. A D gene is named only where the DNA matches it firmly. Clone size is stated in some rows and not others, as once, few, many or a class when expanded.

>TRBJ1-1|-|TRBV5-1|few
TGCGCCAGCAGCTTGGTACTGAGCACTGAAGCTTTCTTT
CASSLVLSTEAFF
>TRBJ2-7|TRBD2|TRBV5-5|-
TGTGCCAGCAGCTTGGAAGGCGGGAGGAATTCCTACGAGCAGTACTTC
CASSLEGGRNSYEQYF
>TRBJ2-1|-|TRBV3-1|-
TGTGCCAGCAGCCATATCCCGGGAACGGTCAATGAGCAGTTCTTC
CASSHIPGTVNEQFF
>TRBJ2-6|-|TRBV30|-
TGTGCCTGGATCGGAGGGGCCAACGTCCTGACTTTC
CAWIGGANVLTF
>TRBJ2-2|-|TRBV5-1|-
TGCGCCAGCAGCCCCGTCATAGGGACTTTCACCGGGGAGCTGTTTTTT
CASSPVIGTFTGELFF
>TRBJ1-6|-|TRBV6-5|-
TGTGCCAGCAGTGGCCCTGCGGAGGGAATCTATAATTCACCCCTCCACTTT
CASSGPAEGIYNSPLHF
>TRBJ2-2|-|TRBV30|-
TGTGCCTGGAGTAAAAGAGGGATGAACACCGGGGGGCTGTTTTTT
CAWSKRGMNTGGLFF
>TRBJ1-5|-|TRBV12-3/TRBV12-4|few
TGTGCCAGCAGTTTGGGGGGTGGGAGCAATCAGCCCCAGCATTTT
CASSLGGGSNQPQHF
>TRBJ2-5|TRBD2|TRBV12-3/TRBV12-4|many
TGTGCCAGCACGAAATACGGGAGGCTACAAGAGACCCAGTACTTC
CASTKYGRLQETQYF
>TRBJ2-2|TRBD1|TRBV2|many
TGTGCCAGCAGTGTGACAGGGTACGGGGAGCTGTTTTTT
CASSVTGYGELFF
>TRBJ2-2|TRBD1|TRBV24-1|few
TGTGCCACCAGTGATCCTGGACAGGGGAACACCGGGGAGCTGTTTTTT
CATSDPGQGNTGELFF
>TRBJ2-3|-|TRBV24-1|-
TGTGCCACCAGTGGCTTCCCGGAGACAGATACGCAGTATTTT
CATSGFPETDTQYF
>TRBJ1-2|-|TRBV30|-
TGTGCCTGGAGTTTTCCGAAAAGGGGGAACTATGGCTACACCTTC
CAWSFPKRGNYGYTF
>TRBJ2-1|TRBD2|TRBV7-3|few
TGTGCCAGCAGCACCTTAGCGGGAGGGCGGCATGAGCAGTTCTTC
CASSTLAGGRHEQFF
>TRBJ1-2|TRBD1|TRBV2|-
TGTGCCAGCACCTCGGAGGGGACAGCATCTAACTATGGCTACACCTTC
CASTSEGTASNYGYTF
>TRBJ2-7|-|TRBV4-2|few
TGTGCCAGCAGCAGCGCAACCGGGACCATCTACGAGCAGTACTTC
CASSSATGTIYEQYF
>TRBJ2-7|TRBD2|TRBV20-1|few
TGCAGTGCGGGGTTTTCAGCGGGGCCCTACGAGCAGTACTTC
CSAGFSAGPYEQYF
>TRBJ1-1|-|TRBV12-3/TRBV12-4|-
TGTGCCAGCAGTTTAACGTGGGGCACTGAAGCTTTCTTT
CASSLTWGTEAFF
>TRBJ2-2|TRBD2|TRBV5-4|few
TGTGCCAGCAGAGGCCCTAGCGGGGAGAACACCGGGGAGCTGTTTTTT
CASRGPSGENTGELFF
>TRBJ2-7|-|TRBV5-1|few
TGCGCCAGCAGCTGGGGAAGACAGGCTGCCTACGAGCAGTACTTC
CASSWGRQAAYEQYF
>TRBJ2-7|TRBD2|TRBV12-3/TRBV12-4|few
TGTGCCAGCAGTTTAGTGGCTAGCGGAAACTACGAGCAGTACTTC
CASSLVASGNYEQYF
>TRBJ2-1|-|TRBV24-1|-
TGTGCCACCAGTGATTCCCCCGCAGGGCGGGAGCAGTTCTTC
CATSDSPAGREQFF
>TRBJ2-5|-|TRBV24-1|-
TGTGCCACCAGTGCGGGGTTCCCGATTGAGACCCAGTACTTC
CATSAGFPIETQYF
>TRBJ2-5|TRBD2|TRBV7-9|-
TGTGCCAGCAGCTCCTATAGCGGGAGTGGGCAAGAGACCCAGTACTTC
CASSSYSGSGQETQYF
>TRBJ2-1|TRBD2|TRBV24-1|many
TGTGCCACCAGTGACGGACTAGCCGGAACATTCAATGAGCAGTTCTTC
CATSDGLAGTFNEQFF
>TRBJ2-1|TRBD1|TRBV12-3/TRBV12-4|many
TGTGCCAGCAATCTCGGGACAGGAAGCAAGCAGTTCTTC
CASNLGTGSKQFF
>TRBJ1-2|TRBD1|TRBV5-1|few
TGCGCCAGCAGCCCCGGACAGGCGCTATTAGCTAACTATGGCTACACCTTC
CASSPGQALLANYGYTF
>TRBJ2-1|-|TRBV21-1|few
TGTGCCAGCAGCAGTGTCCAGAGGTGCTCCTACAATGAGCAGTTCTTC
CASSSVQRCSYNEQFF
>TRBJ2-5|-|TRBV20-1|few
TGCAGTGCCCATCCCAGGGCGGGGGAGACCCAGTACTTC
CSAHPRAGETQYF
>TRBJ2-1|-|TRBV7-3|few
TGTGCCAGCAGCTTAATACCTATAGAGACAATGCCGACTTCTGTGCAGTTCTTC
CASSLIPIETMPTSVQFF
>TRBJ1-2|-|TRBV5-1|-
TGCGCCAGCAGCTTGGGGGCAGAGCCCTATGGCTACACCTTC
CASSLGAEPYGYTF
>TRBJ2-7|TRBD1|TRBV20-1|few
TGCAGTGCTAGGGACAGGGCAACAGGAGGGGTGCAGTACTTC
CSARDRATGGVQYF
>TRBJ1-1|TRBD1|TRBV3-1|-
TGTGCCAGCAGCCTTCCGGGACAGGGGGTTCCTGAAGCTTTCTTT
CASSLPGQGVPEAFF
>TRBJ2-7|TRBD1|TRBV29-1|-
TGCAGCGTTGGAGGACAGGGGGTTTTCGAGCAGTACTTC
CSVGGQGVFEQYF
>TRBJ2-7|TRBD2|TRBV20-1|few
TGCAGTGCTAGAGAGCCGGGACTAGCGTCCTACGAGCAGTACTTC
CSAREPGLASYEQYF
>TRBJ2-1|TRBD2|TRBV14|-
TGTGCCAGCAGCCAAGAGACTAGCAGATTATCCTCCTACAATGAGCAGTTCTTC
CASSQETSRLSSYNEQFF
>TRBJ2-1|-|TRBV18|-
TGTGCCAGCTCACCTCAAATATACGAGCAGTTCTTC
CASSPQIYEQFF
>TRBJ2-3|-|TRBV20-1|-
TGCAGTCCGATACGGCAGGCTAGCACAGATACGCAGTATTTT
CSPIRQASTDTQYF
>TRBJ2-3|TRBD1|TRBV4-2|-
TGTGCCAGCAGCCAAGGGACAGGGGCAGATACGCAGTATTTT
CASSQGTGADTQYF
>TRBJ2-3|TRBD1|TRBV6-1|-
TGTGCCAGCAGTGAATATTACAGGGGTTCCACAGATACGCAGTATTTT
CASSEYYRGSTDTQYF
>TRBJ2-2|TRBD1|TRBV5-1|few
TGCGCCAGCAGCTTCACTCACCGGGACAGGGGGCCGAACACCGGGGAGCTGTTTTTT
CASSFTHRDRGPNTGELFF
>TRBJ1-2|-|TRBV29-1|-
TGCAGCGTTGATGTAGACAGTAGGGGCTACACCTTC
CSVDVDSRGYTF
>TRBJ2-2|-|TRBV7-2|-
TGTGCCAGCAGCCATAGAGGCCCCAGGGTGGACGGGGAGCTGTTTTTT
CASSHRGPRVDGELFF
>TRBJ2-2|TRBD1|TRBV27|-
TGTGCCAGCAGTCCCTCAGGGACAGGGGTCGGGGAGCTGTTTTTT
CASSPSGTGVGELFF
>TRBJ2-7|-|TRBV5-4|-
TGTGCCAGCAGCCCCCGCGGAAAGTCGGATTACGAGCAGTACTTC
CASSPRGKSDYEQYF
>TRBJ2-7|TRBD2|TRBV5-1|-
TGCGCCAGCAGGACTAGCGGGTTCAACGAGCAGTACTTC
CASRTSGFNEQYF
>TRBJ1-1|TRBD1|TRBV7-9|few
TGTGCCAGCAGCCTCCCGGGACAGGGGAACACTGAAGCTTTCTTT
CASSLPGQGNTEAFF
>TRBJ2-4|-|TRBV11-2|-
TGTGCCAGCAGCCGTGGACAGCTAGCCAAAAACATTCAGTACTTC
CASSRGQLAKNIQYF
>TRBJ2-1|-|TRBV14|few
TGTGCCAGCAGCATTCGAGGGGGTAATGAGCAGTTCTTC
CASSIRGGNEQFF
>TRBJ1-6|-|TRBV4-1|few
TGCGCCAGCAGCCAGGAGGGGAATTATAATTCACCCCTCCACTTT
CASSQEGNYNSPLHF
>TRBJ1-1|-|TRBV2|few
TGTGCCAGCAGTGAAGGGTTGGGGCGGAGTAACACTGAAGCTTTCTTT
CASSEGLGRSNTEAFF
>TRBJ2-3|TRBD1|TRBV20-1|few
TGCAGTGCTAGCGGGGACAGGGGAATGGCTAGCCCCACAGATACGCAGTATTTT
CSASGDRGMASPTDTQYF
>TRBJ2-2|-|TRBV29-1|-
TGCAGCGTTCGTACAGCGACGGGCGGGGAGCTGTTTTTT
CSVRTATGGELFF
>TRBJ1-5|-|TRBV15|-
TGTGCCACCAGCAGAGACAATCAGCCCCAGCATTTT
CATSRDNQPQHF
>TRBJ1-2|TRBD1|TRBV5-1|few
TGCGCCAGCAGCCCCCGACAGGGGACCTATGGCTACACCTTC
CASSPRQGTYGYTF
>TRBJ2-2|TRBD1|TRBV7-2|-
TGTGCCAGCAGCTTTTCCTTACTCAGGGGGCGCACCGGGGAGCTGTTTTTT
CASSFSLLRGRTGELFF
>TRBJ2-6|-|TRBV2|-
TGTGCCAGCAGTGAAATTTCCCTTGATTGGTCTGGGGCCAACGTCCTGACTTTC
CASSEISLDWSGANVLTF
>TRBJ1-2|-|TRBV20-1|many
TGCAGTGCTAGTAATGCTAACTATGGCTACACCTTC
CSASNANYGYTF
>TRBJ2-3|-|TRBV5-1|-
TGCGCCAGCAGCTTGAGAACAGACTCCACAGATACGCAGTATTTT
CASSLRTDSTDTQYF
>TRBJ2-3|TRBD2|TRBV12-3/TRBV12-4|-
TGTGCCAGCTCGGGACTAGCGGGGTTCGCAGATACGCAGTATTTT
CASSGLAGFADTQYF